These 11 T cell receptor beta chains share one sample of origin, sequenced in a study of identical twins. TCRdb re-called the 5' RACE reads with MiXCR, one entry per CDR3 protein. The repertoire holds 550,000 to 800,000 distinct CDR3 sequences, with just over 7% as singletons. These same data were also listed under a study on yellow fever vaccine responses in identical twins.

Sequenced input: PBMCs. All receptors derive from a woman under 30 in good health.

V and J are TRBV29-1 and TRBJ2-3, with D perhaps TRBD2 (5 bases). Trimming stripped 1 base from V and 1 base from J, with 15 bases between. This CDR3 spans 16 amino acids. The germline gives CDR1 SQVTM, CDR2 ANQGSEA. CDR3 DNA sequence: TGCAGCGTTGAAGGAGTGGGGAGCGGCCGCACAGATACGCAGTATTTT. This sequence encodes CSVEGVGSGRTDTQYF.

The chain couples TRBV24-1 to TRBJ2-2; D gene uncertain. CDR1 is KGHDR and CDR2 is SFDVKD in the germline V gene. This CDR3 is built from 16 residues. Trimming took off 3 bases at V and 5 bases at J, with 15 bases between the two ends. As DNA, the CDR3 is TGTGCCACCAGTGATCTCGGTTTCCCCTCAACCGGGGAGCTGTTTTTT. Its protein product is CATSDLGFPSTGELFF.

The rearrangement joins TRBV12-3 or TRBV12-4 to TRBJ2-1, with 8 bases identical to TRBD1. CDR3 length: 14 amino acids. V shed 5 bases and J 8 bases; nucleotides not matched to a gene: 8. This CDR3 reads CASSLGQVGHEQFF. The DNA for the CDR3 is TGTGCCAGCAGTCTGGGACAGGTTGGCCATGAGCAGTTCTTC.

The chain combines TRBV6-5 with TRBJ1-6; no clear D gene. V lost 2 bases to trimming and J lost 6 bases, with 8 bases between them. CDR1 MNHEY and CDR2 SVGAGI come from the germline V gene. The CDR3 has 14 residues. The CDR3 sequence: CASSYDGFNSPLHF. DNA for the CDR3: TGTGCCAGCAGTTACGACGGCTTTAATTCACCCCTCCACTTT.

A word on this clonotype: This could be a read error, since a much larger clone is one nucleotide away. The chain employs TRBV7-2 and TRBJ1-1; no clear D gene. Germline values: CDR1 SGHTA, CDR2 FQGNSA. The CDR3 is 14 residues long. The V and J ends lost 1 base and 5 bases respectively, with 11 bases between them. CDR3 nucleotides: TGTGCCAGCAGCTTAGGTTATAAGGATACTGAAGCTTTCTTT. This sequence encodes CASSLGYKDTEAFF. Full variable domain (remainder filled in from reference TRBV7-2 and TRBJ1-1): GAGVSQSPSNKVTEKGKDVELRCDPISGHTALYWYRQSLGQGLEFLIYFQGNSAPDKSGLPSDRFSAERTGGSVSTLTIQRTQQEDSAVYLCASSLGYKDTEAFFGQGTRLTVV.

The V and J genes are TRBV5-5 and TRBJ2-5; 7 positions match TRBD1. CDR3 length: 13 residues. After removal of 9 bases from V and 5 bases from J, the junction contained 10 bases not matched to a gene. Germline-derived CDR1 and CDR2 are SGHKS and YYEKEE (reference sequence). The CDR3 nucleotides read TGTGCCACCGGACAGGTCTCGGGGGAGACCCAGTACTTC. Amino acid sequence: CATGQVSGETQYF.

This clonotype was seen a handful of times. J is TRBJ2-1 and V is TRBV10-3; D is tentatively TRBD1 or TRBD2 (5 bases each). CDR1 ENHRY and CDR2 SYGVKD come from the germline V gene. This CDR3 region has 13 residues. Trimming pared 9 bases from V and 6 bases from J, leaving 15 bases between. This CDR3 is CAISNTGTNEQFF. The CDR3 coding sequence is TGTGCCATTTCTAATACGGGGACCAATGAGCAGTTCTTC.

The DNA of the CDR3 is TGTGCCACCAGTGATGGTACCTCTGGGGCCAACGTCCTGACTTTC. Protein sequence: CATSDGTSGANVLTF. The chain carries TRBV24-1 and TRBJ2-6; D is ambiguous. Per germline, CDR1 KGHDR and CDR2 SFDVKD. The CDR3 runs 15 residues. Trimming cost V 3 bases and J 0 bases, with 5 bases left between them.

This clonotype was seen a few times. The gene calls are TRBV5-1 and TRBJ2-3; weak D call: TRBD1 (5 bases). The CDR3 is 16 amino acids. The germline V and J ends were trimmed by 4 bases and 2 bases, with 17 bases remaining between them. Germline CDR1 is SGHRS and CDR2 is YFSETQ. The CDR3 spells CASSLLLGGHTDTQYF. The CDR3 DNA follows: TGCGCCAGCAGCCTGCTCTTGGGCGGACACACAGATACGCAGTATTTT.

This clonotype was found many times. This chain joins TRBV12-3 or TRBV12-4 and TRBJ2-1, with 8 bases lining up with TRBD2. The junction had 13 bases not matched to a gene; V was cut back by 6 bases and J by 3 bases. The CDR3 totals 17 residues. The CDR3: CASRAPSFSGIYNEQFF. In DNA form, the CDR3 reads TGTGCCAGCAGGGCACCAAGTTTTAGCGGGATCTACAATGAGCAGTTCTTC.

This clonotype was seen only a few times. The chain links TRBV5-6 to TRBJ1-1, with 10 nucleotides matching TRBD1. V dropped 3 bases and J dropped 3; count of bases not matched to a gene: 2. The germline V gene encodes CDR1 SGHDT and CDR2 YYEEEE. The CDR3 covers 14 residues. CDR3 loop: CASSWDRGDTEAFF. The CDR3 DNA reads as TGTGCCAGCAGCTGGGACAGGGGAGACACTGAAGCTTTCTTT.